The next 3 T cell receptor beta chains were all read from a single sample in a study of radiotherapy plus CTLA-4 blockade in lung cancer. Some clones are missing from TCRdb's copy, which holds only in-frame ones; the method was immunoSEQ multiplex PCR. The sample lists 55,000 to 80,000 clones, 80% to 90% occurring once. The specimen comprised peripheral blood, sampled from a patient treated with radiotherapy plus ipilimumab. The receptors stem from a human donor with non-small cell lung cancer that progressed on radiotherapy plus ipilimumab.

The chain couples TRBV7-3 to TRBJ2-5; TRBD1 is a possible D gene (6 bases). V lost 2 bases and J lost 4, with 8 bases in between. This CDR3 contains 13 residues. Germline lookup yields CDR1 SGHTA and CDR2 FQGTGA. CDR3 sequence: CASSLEGVETQYF. Here the CDR3 DNA reads TGTGCCAGCAGCTTAGAGGGGGTAGAGACCCAGTACTTC.

This rearrangement joins TRBV6-5 to TRBJ1-1; D is unclear. Trimming stripped 5 bases from V and 6 bases from J, with 13 bases between. CDR3 length: 13 residues. Per germline, CDR1 MNHEY and CDR2 SVGAGI. This CDR3 is CASSLYNIAEAFF. The CDR3 DNA reads as TGTGCCAGCAGTCTCTATAACATCGCTGAAGCTTTCTTT.

The V gene is TRBV11-2, the J gene TRBJ2-1, with 8 nucleotides matching TRBD2. Germline V gene sequence: CDR1 SGHAT, CDR2 FQNNGV. The CDR3 length is 16 residues. Trimming at V came to 1 base and at J to 0 bases, leaving 2 bases not matched to a gene. CDR3: CASSLVAGFSYNEQFF. CDR3 sequence (DNA): TGTGCCAGCAGCTTAGTAGCGGGGTTCTCCTACAATGAGCAGTTCTTC.